Listed below are T cell receptor beta chains from one sample, sequenced in a study of cytomegalovirus exposure and HLA in healthy donors. The table came from immunoSEQ multiplex PCR; TCRdb's copy has only in-frame clones and leaves some out. This sample has 90,000 to 95,000 clones; about 85% occur once, and the top ten carry about 1.2%. The sequencing sample was made of PBMCs. The receptor set was obtained from a girl aged 2 to 9 in good health and CMV-seropositive. Both conserved end residues are part of each CDR3. A D gene is named only where the DNA matches it firmly. Only some rows state a clone size, as once, few, many or a class for expanded clones.

TRBD1	.	15	TRBV6-1	TRBJ1-5	TGTGCCAGCCAAACAGGGGGAGGGTCGGATCAGCCCCAGCATTTT	CASQTGGGSDQPQHF
TRBD2	.	15	TRBV7-2	TRBJ2-7	TGTGCCAGCAGCGGCCAACGCGGGGGTTCCTACGAGCAGTACTTC	CASSGQRGGSYEQYF
.	.	17	TRBV5-1	TRBJ2-6	TGCGCCAGCAGAAGATGGGGGAGGCGTACTGGGGCCAACGTCCTGACTTTC	CASRRWGRRTGANVLTF
TRBD2	.	14	TRBV28	TRBJ2-7	TGTGCCAGCAGTCCCGGGACTAGCGCCCGGGAGACAAGCTTC	CASSPGTSARETSF
.	.	16	TRBV29-1	TRBJ2-1	TGCAGCGTTGAAGATTTACAGCCTCCGACCTACAATGAGCAGTTCTTC	CSVEDLQPPTYNEQFF
.	.	13	TRBV5-1	TRBJ2-1	TGCGCCAGCAGTTCACCTCAGGAGGATGAGCAGTTCTTC	CASSSPQEDEQFF
TRBD2	.	18	TRBV30	TRBJ2-1	TGTGCCTGGAGGAAGGGGACTAGCGGGAGGCGCTCCTACAATGAGCAGTTCTTC	CAWRKGTSGRRSYNEQFF
.	once	14	TRBV4-2	TRBJ1-2	TGTGCCAGCAGGAGACCGGGACACCTATATGGCTACACCTTC	CASRRPGHLYGYTF
TRBD2	.	16	TRBV5-6	TRBJ2-2	TGTGCCAGCAGCCCCTGGAGCGGGAACCACACCGGGGAGCTGTTTTTT	CASSPWSGNHTGELFF
TRBD2	few	16	TRBV7-2	TRBJ2-1	TGTGCCAGCAGCTTAGTATTTGGGGGACTAACCAATGAGCAGTTCTTC	CASSLVFGGLTNEQFF
.	once	15	TRBV2	TRBJ1-5	TGTGCCAGCAGTGAAGCGGTTGGGGGCAGTCAGCCCCAGCATTTT	CASSEAVGGSQPQHF
.	few	15	TRBV6-5	TRBJ1-1	TGTGCCAGCAGTCGCATGACACTGAAGAACACTGAAGCTTTCTTT	CASSRMTLKNTEAFF
.	.	18	TRBV7-9	TRBJ1-3	TGTGCCAGCACCGACAAAGTTAGGACAGAGTGGATTGGAAACACCATATATTTT	CASTDKVRTEWIGNTIYF
.	.	19	TRBV23-1	TRBJ1-1	TGCGCCAGCAGTCAACCACCTCTAAATTTCTGGGGGGATCGTCCTGAAGCTTTCTTT	CASSQPPLNFWGDRPEAFF
.	once	14	TRBV19	TRBJ1-3	TGTGCCAGTAGTTGGACAAGGCCGGGGGACACCATATATTTT	CASSWTRPGDTIYF
.	.	15	TRBV7-9	TRBJ2-1	TGTGCCAGCAGCGTCGGACAGAGCTCCTACAATGAGCAGTTCTTC	CASSVGQSSYNEQFF
.	once	16	TRBV15	TRBJ2-3	TGTGCCACCAGCAGAGATCTGCGGGTTGGCCCAGATACGCAGTATTTT	CATSRDLRVGPDTQYF
.	.	14	TRBV6-5	TRBJ2-7	TGTGCCAGCAGTTTCGAACAGGGAGCGTACGAGCAGTACTTC	CASSFEQGAYEQYF
.	.	16	TRBV7-2	TRBJ1-5	TGTGCCAGCAGCTTAGGATCGGGACTTAAACGGGAGCCCCAGCATTTT	CASSLGSGLKREPQHF
.	.	16	TRBV11-3	TRBJ2-1	TGTGCCAGCAGCCCATCCCCCCTAGCGCGACGGAATGAGCAGTTCTTC	CASSPSPLARRNEQFF
TRBD1	.	13	TRBV10-3	TRBJ1-2	TGTGCCATCGGGACAGGGCCCCTTGTTGGCTACACCTTC	CAIGTGPLVGYTF
TRBD1	once	12	TRBV28	TRBJ1-2	TGTGCCAGCAGTTTTACAGGGGGAGGCTACACCTTC	CASSFTGGGYTF
TRBD2	once	11	TRBV20-1	TRBJ2-3	TGCAGTGCTCCCCTTAGGGACGGGGGGAGGTTT	CSAPLRDGGRF
.	.	15	TRBV28	TRBJ1-1	TGTGCCAGCAGGACCCGGCCGCCCATGGAGACTGAAGCTTTCTTT	CASRTRPPMETEAFF
TRBD2	.	17	TRBV18	TRBJ2-3	TGTGCCAGCTCACCTATAAATAGCGGGAGAAGTACAGATACGCAGTATTTT	CASSPINSGRSTDTQYF
.	.	14	TRBV9	TRBJ1-2	TGTGCCAGCAGCGTAGATACGGGAAACTATGGCTACACCTTC	CASSVDTGNYGYTF
TRBD1	.	13	TRBV2	TRBJ2-4	TGTGCCAGCAGTCGGACAGGGACCAACATTCAGTACTTC	CASSRTGTNIQYF
.	.	14	TRBV6-1	TRBJ2-6	TGTGCCAGCAGTGCGGTCTCTGGGGCCAACGTCCTGACTTTC	CASSAVSGANVLTF
.	.	14	TRBV5-6	TRBJ1-5	TGTGCCAGCAGAGCCTGGGGGGGCAATCAGCCCCAGCATTTT	CASRAWGGNQPQHF
TRBD2	.	11	TRBV10-3	TRBJ2-5	TGTGTAGCGGGAGAGGGGGAGACCCAGTACTTC	CVAGEGETQYF
TRBD2	.	16	TRBV5-1	TRBJ2-2	TGCGCCAGCACCCCACCTCTAGCGGGGGACACCGGGGAGCTGTTTTTT	CASTPPLAGDTGELFF
TRBD2	.	16	TRBV29-1	TRBJ2-5	TGCAGCGTTGACGGGAGACTAGCGGGAGCCAGGGAGACCCAGTACTTC	CSVDGRLAGARETQYF
.	.	14	TRBV6-6	TRBJ2-5	TGTGCCAGCAGTTACGACGGGATTGAAGAGACCCAGTACTTC	CASSYDGIEETQYF
TRBD2	.	18	TRBV27	TRBJ2-2	TGTGCCAGCAGTTTATCAGGTAGCGGGAGGACTAACACCGGGGAGCTGTTTTTT	CASSLSGSGRTNTGELFF
.	.	13	TRBV7-8	TRBJ1-5	TGTGCCAGCAGCTCGGGGAGTAGTCAGCCCCAGCATTTT	CASSSGSSQPQHF
TRBD2	.	14	TRBV30	TRBJ2-7	TGTGCCTGGAGTGTACTTAGCGGGCACTACGAGCAGTACTTC	CAWSVLSGHYEQYF
.	.	14	TRBV4-1	TRBJ2-5	TGCGCCAGCAGCCGTTCGACTAATGAGGGTGCCCAGTACTTC	CASSRSTNEGAQYF
TRBD2	.	17	TRBV25-1	TRBJ2-1	TGTGCCAGCAGTGAAACCCGGGCAGCGGGAGCTCCCAATGAGCAGTTCTTC	CASSETRAAGAPNEQFF
TRBD2	.	17	TRBV4-3	TRBJ2-3	TGCGCCAGCAGCCATGCGCCACTAGCGGGAGCCACAGATACGCAGTATTTT	CASSHAPLAGATDTQYF
TRBD2	.	18	TRBV4-1	TRBJ2-2	TGCGCCTGCAGGGTTAATGTACTAGCGGGAGAGAACACCGGGGAGCTGTTTTTT	CACRVNVLAGENTGELFF
.	once	16	TRBV13	TRBJ1-1	TGTGCCAGCAGCTTGTACACAGGTTGGGTGAACACTGAAGCTTTCTTT	CASSLYTGWVNTEAFF
TRBD1	.	16	TRBV23-1	TRBJ2-2	TGCGCCAGCAGTCATCGAGAGGGGGCAACGAGCGGGGAGCTGTTTTTT	CASSHREGATSGELFF
.	.	14	TRBV6-1	TRBJ1-1	TGTGCCAGCAGTATCACGAACCCCAGGACTGAAGCTTTCTTT	CASSITNPRTEAFF
TRBD1	once	13	TRBV28	TRBJ1-2	TGTGCCAGCAGTTCGGGACAGTTCTATGGCTACACCTTC	CASSSGQFYGYTF
.	.	14	TRBV25-1	TRBJ2-5	TGTGCCAGCAGTGAGTTCTACTACCAAGAGACCCAGTACTTC	CASSEFYYQETQYF
.	few	11	TRBV5-4	TRBJ2-5	TGTGCCAGCAGCTCGTTTGAGACCCAGTACTTC	CASSSFETQYF
.	.	17	TRBV4-2	TRBJ1-2	TGTGCCAGCAGCCAAGACCACCACAGAGTGGGAGACTATGGCTACACCTTC	CASSQDHHRVGDYGYTF
TRBD1	once	15	TRBV28	TRBJ1-5	TGTGCCAGCAGTTTTAGGGGGCTCAGCAATCAGCCCCAGCATTTT	CASSFRGLSNQPQHF
TRBD2	once	15	TRBV7-9	TRBJ2-7	TGTGCCAGCAGCTCACCGGGACTAGGTCTCTACGAGCAGTACTTC	CASSSPGLGLYEQYF
.	.	13	TRBV2	TRBJ1-1	TGTGCCAGCAGTTTACAGCAGAACACTGAAGCTTTCTTT	CASSLQQNTEAFF